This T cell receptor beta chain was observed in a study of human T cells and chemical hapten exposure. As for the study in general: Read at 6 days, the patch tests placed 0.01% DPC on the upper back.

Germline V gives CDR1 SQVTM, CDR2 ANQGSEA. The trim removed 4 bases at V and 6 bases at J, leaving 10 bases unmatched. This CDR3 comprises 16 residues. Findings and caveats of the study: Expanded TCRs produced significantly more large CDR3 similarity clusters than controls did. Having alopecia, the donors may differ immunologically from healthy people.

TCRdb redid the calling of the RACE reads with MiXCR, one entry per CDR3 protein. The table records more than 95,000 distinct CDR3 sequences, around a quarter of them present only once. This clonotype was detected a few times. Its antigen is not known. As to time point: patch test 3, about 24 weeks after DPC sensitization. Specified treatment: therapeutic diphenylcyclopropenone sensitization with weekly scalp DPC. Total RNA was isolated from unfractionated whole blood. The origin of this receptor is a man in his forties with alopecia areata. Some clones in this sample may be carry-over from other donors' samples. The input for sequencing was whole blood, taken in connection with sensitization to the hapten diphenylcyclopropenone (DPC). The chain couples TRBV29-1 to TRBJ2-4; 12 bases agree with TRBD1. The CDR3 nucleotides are TGCAGCGTTGTCCCCGGGACAGGGGGCGGGGGAAACATTCAGTACTTC. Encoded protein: CSVVPGTGGGGNIQYF.